This TCR beta chain stems from a study of cytomegalovirus exposure and HLA in healthy donors. Trimming cost V 4 bases and J 1 base; bases outside gene matches: 6. This CDR3 is 17 amino acids long. The germline CDR1 and CDR2 sequences are SEHNR and FQNEAQ (reference sequence). Primers included in the PCR were 60 Vbeta and 13 Jbeta primers. TCRdb's copy holds only in-frame clones and misses some; the assay was immunoSEQ multiplex PCR. The sample consists of tens of thousands of clones, over 70% of them appearing once. The V and J genes are TRBV7-9 and TRBJ2-2, with 10 nucleotides matching TRBD2. Sequences were obtained from PBMCs. This sequence originates from a man aged 55 to 70 in good health and CMV-seropositive. For the CDR3, the DNA is TGTGCCAGCAGCTCGGTACTAGCGGGGATGAACACCGGGGAGCTGTTTTTT. Its translation: CASSSVLAGMNTGELFF.